Sequencing of this T cell receptor beta chain was carried out in a study of blood T cell repertoires in COVID-19. Study details: From T cells, B-cell-depleted T cells, or PBMCs came the material, which was cDNA or gDNA.

Seattle patients were enrolled while actively infected and followed longitudinally. The protocol was immunoSEQ multiplex PCR, while the TCRdb copy is restricted to in-frame clones and leaves out a portion. The sample carries about 370,000 clones, about 90% recorded once. Sequencing was done on a sample of peripheral blood. The sequence came from a woman aged 25-40 years with COVID-19, enrolled during active disease.

CDR3 sequence (DNA): TGCGCCAGCAGTAAAAGGACTAGCGGGGGTCCCAGGGAGCAGTTCTTC. It encodes CASSKRTSGGPREQFF. The V call is TRBV10-1, the J call TRBJ2-1; 13 bases match TRBD2. The V gene's germline CDR1 is WNHNN and CDR2 SYGVQD (reference sequence). J gave up 10 bases and V 5 bases, and 11 bases lay outside the gene matches. The CDR3 consists of 16 residues.